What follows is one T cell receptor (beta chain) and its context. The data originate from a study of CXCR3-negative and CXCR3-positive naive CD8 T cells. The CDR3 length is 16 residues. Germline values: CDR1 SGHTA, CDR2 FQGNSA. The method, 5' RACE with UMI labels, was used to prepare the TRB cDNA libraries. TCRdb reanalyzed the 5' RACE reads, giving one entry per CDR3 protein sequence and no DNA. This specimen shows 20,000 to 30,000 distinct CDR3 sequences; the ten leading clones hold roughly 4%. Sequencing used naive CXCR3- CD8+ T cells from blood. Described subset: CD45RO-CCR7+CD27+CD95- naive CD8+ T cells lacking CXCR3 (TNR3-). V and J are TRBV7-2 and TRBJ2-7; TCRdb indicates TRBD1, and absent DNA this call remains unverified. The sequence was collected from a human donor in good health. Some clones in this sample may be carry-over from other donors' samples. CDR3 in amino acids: CASRRAWDREAHEQYF.